This T cell receptor (beta chain) was documented in a study of blood T cell repertoires in COVID-19. Whole-study context: Specimens from acute and convalescent COVID-19 originated in the United States, Italy and Spain. Sample material is recorded as cDNA or gDNA derived from T cells, B-cell-depleted T cells, or PBMCs.

V was shortened by 1 base and J by 2 bases, with 11 bases between the two germline ends. In germline, CDR1 is SGHVS, CDR2 FQNEAQ. CDR3 length equals 16 residues. Original handling: Amplification of reference gene primers was used by the study to estimate nucleated cell counts. Clones were sequenced by immunoSEQ multiplex PCR, and TCRdb holds only the in-frame ones, with some missing. D and trimming were read from the DNA, whereas the V and J calls and clone size are those reported in that table. The data hold 97,000 or so clones, with around nine tenths observed a single time. The chain uses TRBV7-8 and TRBJ2-2; perhaps TRBD2 as D (5 bases). The clonotype comes from a man aged 45-65 years with active or convalescent COVID-19. Sequencing was carried out using peripheral blood. DNA for the CDR3: TGTGCCAGCAGCTTAGATGGCGCGGGTAACACCGGGGAGCTGTTTTTT. Its protein product is CASSLDGAGNTGELFF.